This TCR beta chain was identified during a study of identical twins (dated by TCRdb to between 2015 and 2016). Study-level background: To test whether fetal clonotypes persist, the study used deep sequencing on TCR alpha and beta repertoires from monozygotic twins, unrelated adults of various ages, and cord blood. Replicate twin experiments were performed at different times using different library preparation protocols to rule out contamination.

Broader findings and caveats from the paper: In monozygotic twins, recombination models systematically underestimated out-of-frame TCR alpha sharing, but the models matched the sharing seen between unrelated individuals. Abundant cord blood beta clonotypes carried fewer insertions; young adult naive repertoires showed a weaker similar trend, while memory repertoires showed none. Zero-insertion analyses could be partly confounded by invariant T cells such as MAIT and iNKT, though diverse VJ usage argued against such confounding for most clonotypes. Compared with coincidental sharing between unrelated individuals, an excess of low generation-probability sequences was observed among out-of-frame TCR alpha sequences shared between twins. Conclusions relied on cross-sectional statistical analysis, since the same donors could not be followed over many years. Excess twin sharing in beta out-of-frame sequences was weaker because fewer shared sequences lowered the signal-to-noise ratio.

Library method: 5' RACE. Sequencing instrument: Illumina HiSeq 2000. A universal primer binding site was added through template switching, and the final cDNA carried a unique molecular identifier so that TCR cDNA molecules could be counted accurately. First-strand cDNA for TCR alpha and beta chains was synthesized from specific primers in the conserved constant-segment region. To control for contamination, each cDNA library was double barcoded with a SMART-Mk sample barcode plus Illumina barcodes. TruSeq adapter sequences, together with Illumina sample barcodes, were added in two successive PCR steps. TCR alpha and beta cDNA libraries were sequenced on the Illumina HiSeq platform with custom primers. Regarding the original processing steps: MiGEC was used to process raw reads and extract unique molecular identifiers, and MiXCR was used to find CDR3 positions. Recombination models were inferred per individual with the repgenHMM and IGoR tools using an EM algorithm. The analysis of shared clonotypes was done with the tcR package in R, with sharing normalized by the product of cloneset sizes. Out-of-frame nonproductive sequences were analyzed to study raw recombination free of thymic and clonal selection effects. TCRdb trimmed public reads at Q25 via fastp, called clones via MiXCR and kept in-frame beta chains. CDR3 protein duplicates are merged, each entry listing the most common genes and DNA. The V and J calls and clone size are TCRdb's, not the authors'. The sample records around 530,000 distinct CDR3 sequences, roughly 15% of which are singletons. The ten most abundant clones make up more than 0.4% of the sample.

This clonotype showed up many times. Its recognized antigen is unknown. Per-base qualities were not stored, and no clone one base away is much larger. The CDR3 contains 14 residues, cysteine and phenylalanine counted. This entry keeps only the CDR3 DNA: 42 bases, framed from base 1. V and J are truncated by 2 bases and 7 bases respectively, leaving an intervening sequence of 14 bases. The germline V gene (reference sequence) provides CDR1 DFQATT and CDR2 SNEGSKA. Every donor was a healthy Caucasian. Three pairs of female monozygotic twins, all aged 18 to 29 years, made up the twin cohort. Positive isolation kits from Invitrogen were used to isolate CD4+ and CD8+ T cell populations. The sample also formed part of further work on yellow fever vaccine responses in identical twins. The second paper further reports: The authors reported that the T cell response to vaccination in identical twins appeared partly convergent and partly personalized. The study precisely tracked vaccine-responding T cell clones in identical twins.

The clonotype originates from a young woman in good health. Material: CD4+ T cells sorted from blood. The rearrangement combines TRBV20-1 with TRBJ2-2, with the D gene too uncertain to name. This receptor has the CDR3 CSARLAPGVGELFF. The sequenced DNA: TGCAGTGCTAGACTGGCCCCTGGCGTCGGGGAGCTGTTTTTT.